Below are 5 T cell receptor beta chains sequenced from a single sample in a study of T cells in Graves' hyperthyroidism and ophthalmopathy. It was RNA transcripts that yielded the amplified TCR beta CDR3 regions. Researchers ran a first-round RT-PCR on the TCR CDR3 using the HTBI primer set. TCRdb recomputed calls from the multiplex PCR reads with MiXCR, one row per CDR3 protein. The table includes a few hundred thousand distinct CDR3 sequences, less than 15% detected once. Sequencing used blood. The receptors stem from a woman aged 18-35 years with Graves' hyperthyroidism.

The table lists this clonotype with many counts. The CDR3 loop reads CAWSVRENTEAFF. The CDR3 coding sequence is TGTGCCTGGAGTGTACGAGAGAACACTGAAGCTTTCTTT. J is TRBJ1-1 and V is TRBV30; D is uncertain. Trimming took off 0 bases at V and 1 base at J, with 6 bases between the two ends. The germline V gene encodes CDR1 GTSNPN and CDR2 SVGIG (reference sequence). This CDR3 has 13 amino acids.

This clonotype has ten or more counts. The V and J genes are TRBV7-2 and TRBJ1-1, with a weak D call TRBD1 (5 bases). The CDR3 consists of 15 residues. Per germline, CDR1 SGHTA and CDR2 FQGNSA. Trimming took off 4 bases at V and 4 bases at J, with 16 bases between the two ends. In nucleotides, the CDR3 is TGTGCCAGCAGCTCCGCGACAGAAGGCGGCACTGAAGCTTTCTTT. Its protein is CASSSATEGGTEAFF.

The chain employs TRBV20-1 and TRBJ1-2; D unresolved. The germline V gene has CDR1 DFQATT and CDR2 SNEGSKA (reference sequence). V dropped 3 bases and J dropped 4 bases, with 9 bases sitting between them. CDR3 size: 12 residues. CDR3 amino acids: CSARAAPYGYTF. The CDR3 DNA follows: TGCAGTGCTAGGGCCGCCCCCTATGGCTACACCTTC.

This clonotype came up many times. The J gene is TRBJ1-5, the V gene TRBV20-1; no clear D. This CDR3 region has 15 residues. The germline V and J ends were trimmed by 0 bases and 0 bases, with 9 bases remaining between them. CDR1 DFQATT and CDR2 SNEGSKA come from the germline V gene (reference sequence). CDR3 loop: CSARDGRGSNQPQHF. CDR3 sequence (DNA): TGCAGTGCTAGAGACGGTCGAGGTAGCAATCAGCCCCAGCATTTT.

This clonotype showed up many times. The gene calls are TRBV7-8 and TRBJ2-1; D gene ambiguous. Germline values: CDR1 SGHVS, CDR2 FQNEAQ. This CDR3 is 15 amino acids long. V lost 1 base, J lost 1 base, and 8 bases lay in between. CDR3 residues: CASSLVEGSYNEQFF. The DNA for the CDR3 is TGTGCCAGCAGCTTAGTTGAAGGGTCCTACAATGAGCAGTTCTTC.